Presented here are 26 T cell receptor beta chains from one specimen sequenced in a study of cytotoxic CD8 clonotypes in ibrutinib-treated CLL. This table comes from immunoSEQ multiplex PCR, and its TCRdb copy is limited to in-frame clones, with some not included. The sample has about 330,000 clones; 67% are singletons. This specimen consisted of PBMCs, obtained after 36 months of ibrutinib treatment. Every receptor here comes from a human donor with chronic lymphocytic leukemia.

The chain joins TRBV7-8 to TRBJ2-7; D may correspond to TRBD1 or TRBD2 (6 bases each). The CDR3 spans 13 residues. Germline CDR1 reads SGHVS; CDR2 reads FQNEAQ. Trimming took off 7 bases at V and 0 bases at J, with 10 bases between the two ends. For the CDR3, the DNA is TGTGCCAGCACCGGGGGCGTCTCCTACGAGCAGTACTTC. Translating it yields CASTGGVSYEQYF.

J is TRBJ1-5 and V is TRBV5-8; no clear D gene. Per germline, CDR1 SGHTS and CDR2 YDEGEE. Between the trimmed V and J ends, which lost 2 bases and 6 bases, there was a span of 12 bases. The CDR3 is made up of 14 amino acids. CDR3 loop: CASSLSPHVQPQHF. The CDR3 nucleotides read TGTGCCAGCAGCTTATCCCCCCATGTTCAGCCCCAGCATTTT.

This clone showed up just a few times. J is TRBJ2-6 and V is TRBV7-9; no clear D. The CDR3 is made up of 13 amino acids. Trimming shortened V by 8 bases and J by 0 bases, and 5 bases separated the two germline ends. Germline-derived CDR1 and CDR2 are SEHNR and FQNEAQ (reference sequence). The CDR3 spells CASGSSGANVLTF. The CDR3 DNA is TGTGCCAGCGGGTCCTCTGGGGCCAACGTCCTGACTTTC.

The rearrangement links TRBV15 to TRBJ2-4; D may be TRBD1 (6 bases). The V gene lost 5 bases and the J gene lost 0 bases, with 20 bases spanning the gap. This CDR3 comprises 18 residues. The germline gives CDR1 LNHNV, CDR2 YYDKDF (reference sequence). The CDR3 loop is CATSSRGQSPLAKNIQYF. In nucleotides, the CDR3 is TGTGCCACCAGCTCCCGAGGACAGTCGCCTTTAGCCAAAAACATTCAGTACTTC.

The chain combines TRBV12-5 with TRBJ2-3; no clear D. The CDR3 runs 10 residues. Trimming cost V 9 bases and J 3 bases, with 4 bases left between them. Germline loops: CDR1 LGHNT, CDR2 FRNRAP. CDR3 nucleotide sequence: TGTGCTAGCGAGACAGATACGCAGTATTTT. This encodes CASETDTQYF.

The J gene is TRBJ1-1, the V gene TRBV4-1; D might be TRBD1 (5 bases). Between the trimmed V and J ends, which lost 7 bases and 3 bases, there was a span of 15 bases. The germline V gene encodes CDR1 MGHRA and CDR2 YSYEKL. The CDR3 runs to 14 residues. The CDR3 reads CASISPGMDTEAFF. In DNA, the CDR3 is TGCGCCAGCATTAGCCCAGGGATGGACACTGAAGCTTTCTTT.

This clone was seen more than once but under ten times. This chain connects TRBV2 to TRBJ1-1; D unclear. Germline CDR1 and CDR2: SNHLY and FYNNEI. Trimming removed 5 bases at V and 2 bases at J, with 9 bases between. The CDR3 length is 13 residues. The CDR3 DNA follows: TGTGCCAGCAGTATAGATCTAAACACTGAAGCTTTCTTT. Its protein product is CASSIDLNTEAFF.

A few counts support this clone. The chain joins TRBV29-1 to TRBJ2-1; no clear D. The CDR3 runs 10 residues. The germline V gene has CDR1 SQVTM and CDR2 ANQGSEA. V shed 4 bases and J shed 8 bases, with 6 bases lying between them. CDR3 DNA: TGCAGCGTTGCAAGTCATGAGCAGTTCTTC. It encodes CSVASHEQFF.

This clone was seen once. V and J are TRBV9 and TRBJ1-2; TRBD1 matches at 12 bases. The J segment lost 7 bases and the V segment lost 3 bases, leaving 1 base of the junction unmatched. In germline, CDR1 is SGDLS, CDR2 YYNGEE. CDR3 length: 13 residues. The CDR3, as DNA: TGTGCCAGCAGCGGGGACAGGGGGCCTGGCTACACCTTC. Translated, it gives CASSGDRGPGYTF.

The rearrangement links TRBV7-2 to TRBJ2-7, with 7 bases lining up with TRBD2. From germline, CDR1 is SGHTA and CDR2 FQGNSA. The CDR3 length is 14 residues. Unmatched junction bases numbered 8, after V lost 7 bases and J lost 2 bases. CDR3 bases: TGTGCCAGCAAGTTAGGGAGGGCCGCCTACGAGCAGTACTTC. Residues: CASKLGRAAYEQYF.

The chain joins TRBV2 to TRBJ2-2; possible D gene TRBD1, 6 bases. V dropped 9 bases and J dropped 7 bases, with 15 bases sitting between them. Germline V gives CDR1 SNHLY, CDR2 FYNNEI. CDR3 length equals 13 residues. The CDR3 DNA reads as TGTGCCAGTGCGCGGACAGCCGGCGGGGAGCTGTTTTTT. This gives the protein CASARTAGGELFF.

The CDR3 nucleotides are TGTGCCAGTAGTGCGGGACTAGCGGGAACAGATACGCAGTATTTT. It codes for CASSAGLAGTDTQYF. V usage is TRBV19 and J usage is TRBJ2-3; 13 nucleotides agree with TRBD2. V was clipped by 5 bases and J by 3 bases; unmatched bases: 2. The CDR3 extends over 15 amino acids. In germline, CDR1 is LNHDA, CDR2 SQIVND (reference sequence).

The chain recombines TRBV5-4 with TRBJ1-2; possibly TRBD1 for D (6 bases). This CDR3 has 15 amino acids. The ends were cut back, 0 bases at V and 7 bases at J, with 16 bases in the middle. Germline CDR1 reads SGHNT; CDR2 reads YYREEE (reference sequence). The CDR3 region has the DNA TGTGCCAGCAGCTTGGTTGGGGTGGGGGCAGTTGGCTACACCTTC. Translated, it gives CASSLVGVGAVGYTF.

The rearrangement joins TRBV4-1 to TRBJ2-1; D gene ambiguous. Trimming removed 0 bases from V and 1 base from J, with 19 bases in between. This CDR3 region has 19 residues. Per germline, CDR1 MGHRA and CDR2 YSYEKL. CDR3 in DNA: TGCGCCAGCAGCCAAGATAACGGACGACCGTACGGGTCCTACAATGAGCAGTTCTTC. Its translation: CASSQDNGRPYGSYNEQFF.

This chain connects TRBV20-1 to TRBJ2-7; D is ambiguous. Germline CDR1 DFQATT, CDR2 SNEGSKA (reference sequence). Trimming removed 5 bases from V and 1 base from J, with 6 bases in between. CDR3 length: 11 amino acids. The CDR3 is CSAFGSYEQYF. The CDR3 nucleotides are TGCAGTGCTTTCGGTTCCTACGAGCAGTACTTC.

The rearrangement links TRBV2 to TRBJ2-5; no clear D gene. Trimming stripped 6 bases from V and 5 bases from J, with 13 bases between. CDR1 and CDR2 (germline): SNHLY, FYNNEI. This CDR3 is built from 13 residues. This CDR3 reads CASRPQRLETQYF. CDR3 bases: TGTGCCAGCAGGCCACAAAGACTCGAGACCCAGTACTTC.

The V call is TRBV15, the J call TRBJ2-7; D is perhaps TRBD1 or TRBD2 (5 bases each). Germline-derived CDR1 and CDR2 are LNHNV and YYDKDF (reference sequence). Trimming took off 0 bases at V and 7 bases at J, with 16 bases between the two ends. The length of the CDR3 is 15 residues. This CDR3 is CATSRDRGRTLEQYF. Written as DNA, the CDR3 is TGTGCCACCAGCAGAGATAGGGGACGGACCTTAGAGCAGTACTTC.

The chain is built from TRBV30 and TRBJ2-7; TRBD1 aligns across 9 bases. This CDR3 comprises 13 residues. V lost 1 base, J lost 6 bases, and 4 bases stayed unmatched. Per germline, CDR1 GTSNPN and CDR2 SVGIG (reference sequence). Written as DNA, the CDR3 is TGTGCCTGGAGTGGTACAGGGGGCAGCGAGCAGTACTTC. Amino acids: CAWSGTGGSEQYF. The entire variable domain, with the rest obtained from reference TRBV30 and TRBJ2-7, is as follows: SQTIHQWPATLVQPVGSPLSLECTVEGTSNPNLYWYRQAAGRGLQLLFYSVGIGQISSEVPQNLSASRPQDRQFILSSKKLLLSDSGFYLCAWSGTGGSEQYFGPGTRLTVT.

The chain links TRBV14 to TRBJ2-1; D not certain. Germline assignment: CDR1 SGHDN and CDR2 FVKESK. The CDR3 covers 14 residues. The ends were cut back, 2 bases at V and 0 bases at J, with 5 bases in the middle. The CDR3 DNA is TGTGCCAGCAGCCAATTTAGCTCCTACAATGAGCAGTTCTTC. The encoded protein is CASSQFSSYNEQFF. Full variable domain (missing parts from reference TRBV14 and TRBJ2-1): EAGVTQFPSHSVIEKGQTVTLRCDPISGHDNLYWYRRVMGKEIKFLLHFVKESKQDESGMPNNRFLAERTGGTYSTLKVQPAELEDSGVYFCASSQFSSYNEQFFGPGTRLTVL.

The J gene is TRBJ1-2, the V gene TRBV27, with 9 bases matching TRBD1. CDR3 size: 15 residues. Germline-derived CDR1 and CDR2 are MNHEY and SMNVEV (reference sequence). J gave up 0 bases and V 7 bases, and 6 bases lay outside the gene matches. This CDR3 reads CASKPGTGTNYGYTF. The CDR3 DNA sequence: TGTGCCAGCAAACCCGGGACAGGGACTAACTATGGCTACACCTTC.

The rearrangement joins TRBV11-2 to TRBJ2-1, with 7 bases fitting TRBD1. J lost 7 bases, V lost 1 base, and 10 bases had no gene match. The CDR3 is 16 amino acids. CDR1 and CDR2 (germline): SGHAT, FQNNGV. The chain's CDR3 is CASSLGQGSTGNEQFF. In nucleotides, the CDR3 is TGTGCCAGCAGCTTAGGACAGGGAAGTACGGGAAATGAGCAGTTCTTC. Supplemented by reference TRBV11-2 and TRBJ2-1, the full variable domain reads EAGVAQSPRYKIIEKRQSVAFWCNPISGHATLYWYQQILGQGPKLLIQFQNNGVVDDSQLPKDRFSAERLKGVDSTLKIQPAKLEDSAVYLCASSLGQGSTGNEQFFGPGTRLTVL.

The table lists this clone with a few counts. The V and J genes are TRBV7-9 and TRBJ2-5, with D possibly being TRBD1 or TRBD2 (7 bases each). There are 16 residues in the CDR3. V lost 2 bases and J 4 bases, leaving 17 bases between the germline ends. CDR1 is SEHNR, CDR2 FQNEAQ, per germline (reference sequence). The CDR3 reads CASSLRTRGPGETQYF. The CDR3 region has the DNA TGTGCCAGCAGCTTAAGGACTAGGGGGCCGGGAGAGACCCAGTACTTC.

This clone has just a few counts. The rearrangement joins TRBV10-3 to TRBJ1-5; 10 bases fit TRBD1. Germline CDR1 and CDR2: ENHRY and SYGVKD. This CDR3 is built from 14 residues. V dropped 5 bases and J dropped 6; count of bases not matched to a gene: 4. The CDR3 is CAISRQGAGQPQHF. CDR3 DNA: TGTGCCATCAGTAGACAGGGGGCAGGTCAGCCCCAGCATTTT.

The V call is TRBV5-1, the J call TRBJ2-2; maybe TRBD2 (5 bases). In germline, CDR1 is SGHRS, CDR2 YFSETQ. Trimming shortened V by 0 bases and J by 6 bases, and 9 bases separated the two germline ends. The CDR3 runs to 14 residues. CDR3 bases: TGCGCCAGCAGCTTGGAACCACTAGCCGGGGAGCTGTTTTTT. This encodes CASSLEPLAGELFF. Complete variable domain (other parts from reference TRBV5-1 and TRBJ2-2): KAGVTQTPRYLIKTRGQQVTLSCSPISGHRSVSWYQQTPGQGLQFLFEYFSETQRNKGNFPGRFSGRQFSNSRSEMNVSTLELGDSALYLCASSLEPLAGELFFGEGSRLTVL.

This clone was observed a handful of times. The chain joins TRBV7-9 to TRBJ1-1; D is unclear. V was shortened by 1 base and J by 4 bases, with 16 bases between the two germline ends. This CDR3 is 16 amino acids long. In germline, CDR1 is SEHNR, CDR2 FQNEAQ (reference sequence). The CDR3 loop reads CASSLGEGKRPTEAFF. The CDR3 nucleotides read TGTGCCAGCAGCTTAGGAGAGGGAAAAAGGCCCACTGAAGCTTTCTTT.

The rearrangement links TRBV7-9 to TRBJ2-7; D not certain. The CDR3 has 16 amino acids. Germline V gene sequence: CDR1 SEHNR, CDR2 FQNEAQ (reference sequence). Trimming stripped 4 bases from V and 0 bases from J, with 16 bases between. The CDR3 protein is CASSSPAKDSSYEQYF. CDR3 bases: TGTGCCAGCAGCTCCCCGGCGAAAGACTCCTCCTACGAGCAGTACTTC.